The 20 T cell receptor beta chains below all came from one sample that was sequenced in a study of identical twins. TCRdb fed the 5' RACE reads into MiXCR, producing one record per CDR3 protein. The sample has about 450,000 distinct CDR3 sequences, about 18% seen once; the top ten hold around 10%. Sequences were obtained from naive T cells sorted from blood. The receptor source for this set is a man aged 50-59 years in good health.

This clonotype showed up just once. The chain has TRBV4-1 and TRBJ2-2; D is unclear. The V and J ends lost 3 bases and 1 base respectively, with 9 bases between them. The CDR3 covers 15 residues. Germline V gene lookup returns CDR1 MGHRA and CDR2 YSYEKL. The CDR3 spells CASSQRGENTGELFF. CDR3 nucleotides: TGCGCCAGCAGCCAGAGAGGTGAGAACACCGGGGAGCTGTTTTTT.

This clonotype appeared a few times. This chain links TRBV20-1 with TRBJ1-2; 10 nucleotides line up with TRBD1. Trimming at V came to 0 bases and at J to 0 bases, leaving 1 base not matched to a gene. The germline V gene has CDR1 DFQATT and CDR2 SNEGSKA (reference sequence). This CDR3 has 15 amino acids. CDR3: CSARDGQGANYGYTF. Written as DNA, the CDR3 is TGCAGTGCTAGAGACGGACAGGGGGCTAACTATGGCTACACCTTC.

V usage is TRBV5-6 and J usage is TRBJ2-7; a possible D gene is TRBD2 (7 bases). V gave up 2 bases and J gave up 5 bases, with 14 bases separating them. This CDR3 comprises 14 residues. Germline CDR1 SGHDT, CDR2 YYEEEE. The CDR3 sequence is CASSFAEGGNEQYF. The CDR3 DNA is TGTGCCAGCAGCTTCGCGGAGGGGGGGAACGAGCAGTACTTC.

This rearrangement joins TRBV29-1 to TRBJ2-1; TRBD1 aligns across 8 bases. The V and J ends lost 7 bases and 8 bases, in that order; junction bases with no gene match: 7. CDR1 and CDR2 (germline): SQVTM, ANQGSEA. The CDR3 totals 12 residues. The CDR3 DNA is TGCAGCGCCAGGACAGGGTGGGATGAGCAGTTCTTC. It translates to CSARTGWDEQFF.

This clonotype was found a few times. This chain uses TRBV6-5 with TRBJ1-5, with no clear D. Looked up from germline, CDR1 is MNHEY and CDR2 is SVGAGI. The CDR3 covers 18 residues. Trimming removed 0 bases at V and 0 bases at J, with 15 bases between. The CDR3 here is CASSYSHPGTVSNQPQHF. CDR3 DNA sequence: TGTGCCAGCAGTTACTCTCACCCAGGCACAGTTAGCAATCAGCCCCAGCATTTT.

This clonotype was detected many times. The rearrangement links TRBV11-3 to TRBJ2-1; tentatively, D is TRBD2 (7 bases). The germline CDR1 and CDR2 sequences are SGHNT and YENEEA. The CDR3 runs 13 residues. With 5 bases removed from V and 7 bases from J, the gap between germline ends came to 12 bases. The CDR3 sequence is CASSVGGRNEQFF. The CDR3 DNA reads TGTGCCAGCAGCGTGGGGGGGCGAAATGAGCAGTTCTTC.

In regard to this clonotype: Because it lacks the conserved phenylalanine or tryptophan at the end, this CDR3 is likely a read error. V and J are TRBV5-1 and TRBJ2-1; D possibly uses TRBD1 or TRBD2 (7 bases each). CDR3 length: 16 amino acids. Germline lookup yields CDR1 SGHRS and CDR2 YFSETQ. Trimming removed 0 bases from V and 8 bases from J, with 18 bases in between. For the CDR3, the DNA is TGCGCCAGCAGCTTGGCGCCGGTCTCAGGGGGGGATGAGCAGTTCTCC. Protein: CASSLAPVSGGDEQFS.

This clonotype occurred a few times. At one of its ends the junction is not consistent with the germline gene, which may arise from a read error. The V and J genes are TRBV7-7 and TRBJ2-3; either TRBD1 or TRBD2 may fit D (5 bases each). Germline CDR1 and CDR2: SSHAT and FNYEAQ (reference sequence). This CDR3 has 15 amino acids. CDR3 loop: CASSLEGRSTDTQYF. Written as DNA, the CDR3 is TGTGCTAGCAGCTTAGAGGGGCGAAGCACAGATACGCAGTATTTT.

In its sample, this clonotype was seen a few times. The J gene is TRBJ2-1, the V gene TRBV4-3; TRBD1 agrees at 7 bases. J lost 3 bases, V lost 0 bases, and 5 bases had no gene match. The CDR3 covers 16 residues. In germline, CDR1 is LGHNA, CDR2 YSLEER. The CDR3 DNA sequence: TGCGCCAGCAGCCAAGATTCTCGGACAGGCTACAATGAGCAGTTCTTC. This encodes CASSQDSRTGYNEQFF.

This clonotype was observed a few times. The genes are TRBV19 and TRBJ2-2; D is unresolved. Looked up from germline, CDR1 is LNHDA and CDR2 is SQIVND (reference sequence). V lost 3 bases and J lost 5, with 13 bases in between. This CDR3 has 15 amino acids. CDR3 in DNA: TGTGCCAGTAGTATGAACGGTCTAGTAACCGGGGAGCTGTTTTTT. It codes for CASSMNGLVTGELFF.

This CDR3 is CSVEVETTNEQFF. The CDR3 coding sequence is TGCAGCGTTGAAGTGGAGACCACAAATGAGCAGTTCTTC. The chain employs TRBV29-1 and TRBJ2-1; D not resolved. V lost 1 base and J lost 7, with 11 bases in between. There are 13 residues in the CDR3. The germline V gene encodes CDR1 SQVTM and CDR2 ANQGSEA.

Here the CDR3 reads CASSPEGSGTGELFF. The CDR3 bases are TGTGCCAGCAGCCCGGAAGGGAGTGGCACCGGGGAGCTGTTTTTT. The chain joins TRBV12-3 or TRBV12-4 to TRBJ2-2; D possibly corresponds to TRBD2 (5 bases). The CDR3 loop spans 15 amino acids. The V gene lost 6 bases and the J gene lost 4 bases, with 15 bases spanning the gap.

This clonotype was observed a few times. The V gene is TRBV20-1, the J gene TRBJ1-2; tentative D call: TRBD1 (5 bases). There are 13 residues in the CDR3. V dropped 6 bases and J dropped 1 base, with 12 bases sitting between them. The V gene's germline CDR1 is DFQATT and CDR2 SNEGSKA (reference sequence). CDR3 sequence: CSAGGNLNYGYTF. The DNA for the CDR3 is TGCAGTGCGGGGGGGAACCTTAACTATGGCTACACCTTC.

In this sample, this clonotype turned up a few times. The chain employs TRBV7-2 and TRBJ1-2, with D tentatively TRBD1 (5 bases). V lost 2 bases to trimming and J lost 6 bases, with 16 bases between them. In germline, CDR1 is SGHTA, CDR2 FQGNSA. CDR3 length equals 15 residues. In DNA form, the CDR3 reads TGTGCCAGCAGCTTAATGCCAGGGAGTGGAGATGGCTACACCTTC. Its protein is CASSLMPGSGDGYTF.

This clonotype has just a few counts. The chain employs TRBV9 and TRBJ2-7; 9 nucleotides align to TRBD2. Per the germline V gene, CDR1 is SGDLS and CDR2 is YYNGEE. Trimming took 0 bases from V and 6 from J; bases not matched to a gene: 4. This CDR3 has 14 residues. CDR3: CASSVGGTSFEQYF. The DNA for the CDR3 is TGTGCCAGCAGCGTAGGAGGGACTAGCTTCGAGCAGTACTTC.

This clonotype was counted at least ten times. The genes are TRBV30 and TRBJ2-2; no clear D gene. The V end lost 0 bases, the J end lost 3 bases, and 8 bases lay between the germline ends. Germline V CDR1 and CDR2: GTSNPN, SVGIG (reference sequence). CDR3 length: 14 residues. CDR3 amino acids: CAWSVGAYTGELFF. The CDR3 region has the DNA TGTGCCTGGAGTGTGGGTGCTTACACCGGGGAGCTGTTTTTT. The variable domain in full, with the rest retrieved from reference TRBV30 and TRBJ2-2, is SQTIHQWPATLVQPVGSPLSLECTVEGTSNPNLYWYRQAAGRGLQLLFYSVGIGQISSEVPQNLSASRPQDRQFILSSKKLLLSDSGFYLCAWSVGAYTGELFFGEGSRLTVL.

V usage is TRBV10-3 and J usage is TRBJ1-4; TRBD1 matches 9 bases. V lost 2 bases to trimming and J lost 3 bases; unmatched junction nucleotides: 4. The germline gives CDR1 ENHRY, CDR2 SYGVKD. The CDR3 runs to 16 residues. CDR3 sequence (DNA): TGTGCCATCAGTGAGCTGGGGACAGGGCCTAATGAAAAACTGTTTTTT. Translating it yields CAISELGTGPNEKLFF.

This chain uses TRBV11-2 with TRBJ2-7, with TRBD1 as a possible D gene (5 bases). V lost 1 base and J 2 bases, leaving 12 bases between the germline ends. The length of the CDR3 is 15 residues. The germline CDR1 and CDR2 sequences are SGHAT and FQNNGV. This CDR3 reads CASSLGLTATYEQYF. In nucleotides, the CDR3 is TGTGCCAGCAGCTTAGGTTTGACAGCCACCTACGAGCAGTACTTC.

This clonotype was observed at least ten times. The chain carries TRBV5-1 and TRBJ2-7; TRBD2 matches 9 bases. With 4 bases clipped from V and 2 bases from J, the junction kept 4 bases outside the gene matches. The CDR3 is 14 residues long. CDR1 is SGHRS, CDR2 YFSETQ, per germline. CDR3 DNA: TGCGCCAGCAGCCCGGGACTAGCCCCCTACGAGCAGTACTTC. Residues: CASSPGLAPYEQYF.

The rearrangement joins TRBV20-1 to TRBJ2-1; D is unclear. This CDR3 has 14 amino acids. V lost 3 bases, J lost 6 bases, and 15 bases lay in between. CDR1 DFQATT and CDR2 SNEGSKA come from the germline V gene (reference sequence). The CDR3 loop reads CSASARGRVNEQFF. In DNA, the CDR3 is TGCAGTGCTAGCGCTCGCGGAAGGGTCAATGAGCAGTTCTTC.